The rows below give T cell receptor beta chains drawn from one sample of a study of blood T cell repertoires in COVID-19. Here immunoSEQ multiplex PCR was the method, and the copy in TCRdb shows in-frame clones only, minus some. The data hold some 180,000 clones, with about 87% observed a single time. Sequencing was done on a sample of peripheral blood. The receptor set was obtained from a woman older than 75 with COVID-19, enrolled during active disease. The CDR3 runs from the conserved cysteine through the conserved F or W. Each record gives: CDR3 protein, CDR3 DNA, D gene, clone size, V gene, J gene. The D gene is left open where the match is weak. Clone size, where shown, is once, few, many, or a class for clones that have expanded.

CASSFRQVPDTQYF	TGTGCCAGCAGTTTCCGACAGGTCCCCGATACGCAGTATTTT	NA	once	TRBV5-8	TRBJ2-3
CATSSKIREGNNEQFF	TGTGCCACCAGCAGTAAGATCCGGGAGGGAAACAATGAGCAGTTCTTC	TRBD2	NA	TRBV15	TRBJ2-1
CASGLGTSPHLDEQFF	TGTGCTAGTGGTTTGGGGACTAGCCCCCATTTGGATGAGCAGTTCTTC	TRBD2	few	TRBV12-5	TRBJ2-1
CASSPTGSDYGYTF	TGTGCCAGCAGCCCGACAGGGTCTGACTATGGCTACACCTTC	TRBD1	NA	TRBV7-2	TRBJ1-2
CASSVLAEMEKNTGELFF	TGTGCCAGCAGCGTTTTAGCGGAAATGGAAAAGAACACCGGGGAGCTGTTTTTT	NA	NA	TRBV9	TRBJ2-2
CASSVGTGAPSRTDTQYF	TGTGCCAGCAGCGTAGGGACAGGGGCCCCCTCTCGGACAGATACGCAGTATTTT	TRBD1	NA	TRBV9	TRBJ2-3
CASSLDPSGSTEQYF	TGTGCCAGCAGCTTAGACCCTAGCGGGAGTACCGAGCAGTACTTC	TRBD2	once	TRBV7-2	TRBJ2-7
CASSWEGQVGGNTIYF	TGCGCCAGCAGCTGGGAGGGACAGGTGGGGGGAAACACCATATATTTT	TRBD1	NA	TRBV5-1	TRBJ1-3
CATVGATSGSGNEQFF	TGTGCCACCGTCGGGGCTACTAGCGGGAGTGGTAATGAGCAGTTCTTC	TRBD2	NA	TRBV10-3	TRBJ2-1
CASSLNYSEQYF	TGTGCCAGCAGTTTAAATTATTCCGAGCAGTACTTC	NA	once	TRBV28	TRBJ2-7
CASSPAGLAGVETQYF	TGTGCCAGCAGCCCTGCTGGACTAGCGGGAGTGGAGACCCAGTACTTC	TRBD2	NA	TRBV9	TRBJ2-5
CASSREDRNTGELFF	TGCGCCAGCAGCCGCGAGGACAGGAACACCGGGGAGCTGTTTTTT	NA	NA	TRBV5-1	TRBJ2-2
CASSQDSSASGDTQYF	TGCGCCAGCAGCCAAGATTCTTCGGCTAGCGGGGATACGCAGTATTTT	TRBD2	NA	TRBV4-1	TRBJ2-3
CASSEPGTGSNQPQHF	TGTGCCAGCAGTGAGCCCGGGACAGGGAGCAATCAGCCCCAGCATTTT	TRBD1	NA	TRBV6-1	TRBJ1-5
CSVDVAGVSDTQYF	TGCAGCGTTGACGTAGCGGGAGTCTCAGATACGCAGTATTTT	TRBD2	few	TRBV29-1	TRBJ2-3
CASSERDSPRINYGYTF	TGTGCCAGCAGTGAACGGGACAGCCCCAGGATTAACTATGGCTACACCTTC	TRBD1	NA	TRBV2	TRBJ1-2
CSVGSRDDTGELFF	TGCAGCGTTGGAAGCAGGGATGACACCGGGGAGCTGTTTTTT	NA	NA	TRBV29-1	TRBJ2-2
CASSTGTGTTYEQYF	TGCGCCAGCAGCACCGGGACAGGTACCACCTACGAGCAGTACTTC	TRBD1	NA	TRBV5-1	TRBJ2-7
CASRMTGGYGYTF	TGTGCCAGCAGGATGACAGGGGGCTATGGCTACACCTTC	TRBD1	NA	TRBV6-5	TRBJ1-2
CASSLETGKNGYTF	TGTGCCAGCAGCTTAGAAACAGGAAAGAACGGCTACACCTTC	NA	NA	TRBV7-9	TRBJ1-2
CASSPGTSSYEQYF	TGTGCCAGCAGCCCCGGGACTAGCTCCTACGAGCAGTACTTC	TRBD2	NA	TRBV28	TRBJ2-7
CASNRWGGRDTEAFF	TGTGCCAGTAACCGATGGGGGGGACGGGACACTGAAGCTTTCTTT	NA	NA	TRBV19	TRBJ1-1
CASSPPGTSGRGSYNEQFF	TGTGCCAGCTCACCACCGGGAACTAGCGGGAGGGGGTCCTACAATGAGCAGTTCTTC	TRBD2	NA	TRBV18	TRBJ2-1
CASSGGRQNEKLFF	TGCGCCAGCAGCGGGGGGAGACAGAATGAAAAACTGTTTTTT	NA	NA	TRBV5-1	TRBJ1-4
CASSASGTSDYNEQFF	TGTGCCAGCAGCGCGAGTGGGACTAGCGACTACAATGAGCAGTTCTTC	TRBD2	NA	TRBV9	TRBJ2-1